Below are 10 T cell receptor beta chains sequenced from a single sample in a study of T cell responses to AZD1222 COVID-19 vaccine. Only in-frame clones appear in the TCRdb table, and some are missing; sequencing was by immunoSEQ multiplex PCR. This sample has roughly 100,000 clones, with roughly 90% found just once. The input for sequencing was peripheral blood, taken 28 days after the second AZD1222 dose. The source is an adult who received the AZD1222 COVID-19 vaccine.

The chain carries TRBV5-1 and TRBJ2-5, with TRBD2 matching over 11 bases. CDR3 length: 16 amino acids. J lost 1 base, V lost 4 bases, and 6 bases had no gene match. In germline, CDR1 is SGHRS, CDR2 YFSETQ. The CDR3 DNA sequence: TGCGCCAGCAGCCCTAGACTAGCGGGAATCCAAGAGACCCAGTACTTC. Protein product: CASSPRLAGIQETQYF.

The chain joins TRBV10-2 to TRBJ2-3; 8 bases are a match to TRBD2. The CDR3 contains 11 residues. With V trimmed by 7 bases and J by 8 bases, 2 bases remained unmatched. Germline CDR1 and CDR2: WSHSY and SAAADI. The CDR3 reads CASNGLATQYF. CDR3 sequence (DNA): TGCGCCAGCAACGGACTAGCTACGCAGTATTTT.

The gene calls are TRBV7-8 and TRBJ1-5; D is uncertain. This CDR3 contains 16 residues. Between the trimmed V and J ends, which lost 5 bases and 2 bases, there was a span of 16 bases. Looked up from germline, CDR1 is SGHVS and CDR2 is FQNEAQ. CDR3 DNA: TGTGCCAGCAGCCCCCGGCGTGGTTTCGGCAATCAGCCCCAGCATTTT. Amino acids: CASSPRRGFGNQPQHF. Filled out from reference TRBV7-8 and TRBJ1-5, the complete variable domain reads GAGVSQSPRYKVAKRGQDVALRCDPISGHVSLFWYQQALGQGPEFLTYFQNEAQLDKSGLPSDRFFAERPEGSVSTLKIQRTQQEDSAVYLCASSPRRGFGNQPQHFGDGTRLSIL.

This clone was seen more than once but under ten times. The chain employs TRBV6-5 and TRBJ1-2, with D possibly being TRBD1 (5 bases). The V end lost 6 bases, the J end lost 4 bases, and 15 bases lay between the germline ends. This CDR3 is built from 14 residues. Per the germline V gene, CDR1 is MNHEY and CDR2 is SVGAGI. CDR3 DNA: TGTGCCAGCAGGCGCCGGGGACTGAGCTATGGCTACACCTTC. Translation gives CASRRRGLSYGYTF.

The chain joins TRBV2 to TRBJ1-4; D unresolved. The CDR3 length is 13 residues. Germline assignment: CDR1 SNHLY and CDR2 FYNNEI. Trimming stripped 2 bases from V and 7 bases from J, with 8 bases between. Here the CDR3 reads CASSELWSEKLFF. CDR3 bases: TGTGCCAGCAGTGAATTGTGGAGTGAAAAACTGTTTTTT.

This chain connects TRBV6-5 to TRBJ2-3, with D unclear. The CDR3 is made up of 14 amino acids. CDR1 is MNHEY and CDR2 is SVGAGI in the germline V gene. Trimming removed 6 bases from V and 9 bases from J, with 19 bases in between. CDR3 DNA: TGTGCCAGCAGCGGTGGCGTGACCGGTGAAACGCAGTATTTT. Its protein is CASSGGVTGETQYF.

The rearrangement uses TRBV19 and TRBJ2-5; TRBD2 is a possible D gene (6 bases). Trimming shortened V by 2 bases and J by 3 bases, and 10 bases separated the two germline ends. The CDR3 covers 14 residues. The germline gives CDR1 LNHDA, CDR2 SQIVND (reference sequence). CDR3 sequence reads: CASSISGWKETQYF. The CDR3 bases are TGTGCCAGTAGTATAAGCGGGTGGAAAGAGACCCAGTACTTC.

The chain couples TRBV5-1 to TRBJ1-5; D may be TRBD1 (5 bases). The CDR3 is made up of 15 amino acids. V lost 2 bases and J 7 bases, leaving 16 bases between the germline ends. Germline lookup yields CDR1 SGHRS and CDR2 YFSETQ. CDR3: CASSLGTSREQPQHF. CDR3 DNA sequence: TGCGCCAGCAGCTTAGGGACCTCTCGAGAACAGCCCCAGCATTTT.

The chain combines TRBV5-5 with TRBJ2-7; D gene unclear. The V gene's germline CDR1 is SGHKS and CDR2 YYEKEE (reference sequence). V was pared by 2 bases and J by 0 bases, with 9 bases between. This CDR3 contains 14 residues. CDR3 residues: CASSFPMSSYEQYF. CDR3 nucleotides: TGTGCCAGCAGCTTCCCCATGTCCTCCTACGAGCAGTACTTC.

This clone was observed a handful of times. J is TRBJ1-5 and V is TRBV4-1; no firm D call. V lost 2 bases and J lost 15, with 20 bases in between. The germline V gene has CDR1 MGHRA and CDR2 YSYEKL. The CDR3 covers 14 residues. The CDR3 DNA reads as TGCGCCAGCAGCCAATCCGCCGCAGGTCGGCTAAGGCATTTT. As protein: CASSQSAAGRLRHF.